What follows are 15 T cell receptor beta chains derived from one specimen sequenced in a study of blood T cells in healthy people across ages. Next came a second PCR, run for about 7 to 12 cycles, which used a sample-barcoded 5' primer along with a J-beta primer mix. MiXCR was run by TCRdb on the 5' RACE reads, yielding one entry per CDR3 protein. The sample contains some 1.4 million distinct CDR3 sequences, roughly 40% of which appear only once. Sequences were obtained from blood. The receptors originated from a woman under 30 in good health.

Only a few counts were recorded for this clonotype. The rearrangement uses TRBV20-1 and TRBJ1-2; D is ambiguous. V lost 5 bases, J lost 6 bases, and 19 bases lay in between. Germline V gives CDR1 DFQATT, CDR2 SNEGSKA (reference sequence). CDR3 length: 14 residues. CDR3 nucleotides: TGCAGTGCTCCAGAGACCGACCTGAAAAATGGCTACACCTTC. Protein product: CSAPETDLKNGYTF.

This clonotype was detected only once. V gene TRBV20-1 combines with J gene TRBJ2-5; D uncertain. Germline V gene lookup returns CDR1 DFQATT and CDR2 SNEGSKA (reference sequence). The V gene lost 5 bases and the J gene lost 3 bases, with 13 bases spanning the gap. This CDR3 contains 13 residues. The CDR3 DNA sequence: TGCAGTGCTCCTCAGACTGGAAAAGAGACCCAGTACTTC. Protein sequence: CSAPQTGKETQYF.

This sequence joins TRBV6-6 and TRBJ1-2; no firm D call. V lost 2 bases and J 5 bases, leaving 21 bases between the germline ends. Germline V gene data show CDR1 as MNHNY and CDR2 as SVGAGI (reference sequence). This CDR3 comprises 17 residues. The chain's CDR3 is CASSYPLPWAGPYGYTF. The CDR3 DNA is TGTGCCAGCAGTTACCCTTTGCCGTGGGCAGGACCTTATGGCTACACCTTC.

The chain recombines TRBV6-5 with TRBJ1-1; a possible D gene is TRBD1 (6 bases). Germline V CDR1 and CDR2: MNHEY, SVGAGI. V gave up 0 bases and J gave up 11 bases, with 13 bases separating them. The CDR3 sequence is 13 residues long. CDR3 sequence reads: CASSYSKQGGAFF. The CDR3 nucleotides are TGTGCCAGCAGTTACTCGAAACAGGGTGGGGCTTTCTTT.

The genes are TRBV12-3 or TRBV12-4 and TRBJ1-4, with D possibly matching TRBD1 (5 bases). The CDR3 length is 16 residues. V lost 6 bases, J lost 0 bases, and 14 bases lay in between. CDR3: CASRQGSLATNEKLFF. The DNA of the CDR3 is TGTGCCAGCAGGCAGGGTTCCCTAGCAACTAATGAAAAACTGTTTTTT.

The rearrangement links TRBV11-2 to TRBJ2-1; 9 bases map to TRBD2. This CDR3 is built from 16 residues. Germline loops: CDR1 SGHAT, CDR2 FQNNGV. V lost 5 bases and J lost 4; bases outside the gene matches: 9. CDR3 sequence: CASSLEFAGGYNEQFF. The CDR3 DNA follows: TGTGCCAGCAGCCTCGAATTTGCGGGAGGGTACAATGAGCAGTTCTTC.

The chain has TRBV14 and TRBJ1-1; D is possibly TRBD1 (6 bases). Per the germline V gene, CDR1 is SGHDN and CDR2 is FVKESK. The CDR3 consists of 14 residues. Trimming took off 6 bases at V and 1 base at J, with 12 bases between the two ends. The CDR3 loop is CASSGIRGNTEAFF. Here the CDR3 DNA reads TGTGCCAGCAGTGGCATCAGGGGGAACACTGAAGCTTTCTTT.

This clonotype was seen a few times. The CDR3 here is CAITQEARSGNTIYF. CDR3 nucleotides: TGTGCCATCACTCAAGAAGCTCGCTCTGGAAACACCATATATTTT. This chain uses TRBV10-3 with TRBJ1-3; no clear D gene. This CDR3 has 15 amino acids. Per germline, CDR1 ENHRY and CDR2 SYGVKD. Deletions cut 7 bases from V and 0 bases from J, with 13 bases between.

This clonotype has more than one count but fewer than ten. This sequence joins TRBV12-3 or TRBV12-4 and TRBJ2-3; D remains unclear. This CDR3 is built from 15 residues. With 6 bases removed from V and 2 bases from J, the gap between germline ends came to 15 bases. In nucleotides, the CDR3 is TGTGCCAGCAGCCCACCATTTTGGTCCACAGATACGCAGTATTTT. Protein: CASSPPFWSTDTQYF.

The chain has TRBV7-9 and TRBJ2-1; TRBD2 aligns across 13 bases. Germline V CDR1 and CDR2: SEHNR, FQNEAQ (reference sequence). This CDR3 has 19 amino acids. V trimming: 5 bases; J trimming: 6 bases; junction bases outside the gene matches: 16. The DNA for the CDR3 is TGTGCCAGCAGCATGAACCCGGGACTAGCGGGAAGTGGGGTCAATGAGCAGTTCTTC. Translating it yields CASSMNPGLAGSGVNEQFF.

V is TRBV2 and J is TRBJ2-5; TRBD2 aligns across 7 bases. With V trimmed by 5 bases and J by 5 bases, 8 bases remained unmatched. The CDR3 is 14 residues long. The V gene's germline CDR1 is SNHLY and CDR2 FYNNEI. The CDR3 DNA follows: TGTGCCAGCAGTTTTAGCGGGCCCCTGGAGACCCAGTACTTC. It yields the protein CASSFSGPLETQYF.

A few counts support this clonotype. The rearrangement joins TRBV2 to TRBJ2-3; 9 positions agree with TRBD2. Looked up from germline, CDR1 is SNHLY and CDR2 is FYNNEI. V dropped 1 base and J dropped 2; count of bases not matched to a gene: 4. This CDR3 region has 16 residues. The CDR3: CASSEVAGGITDTQYF. CDR3 bases: TGTGCCAGCAGTGAAGTTGCGGGAGGGATCACAGATACGCAGTATTTT.

V and J are TRBV20-1 and TRBJ1-1; D uncertain. The germline V and J ends were trimmed by 5 bases and 3 bases, with 7 bases remaining between them. The length of the CDR3 is 11 residues. From germline, CDR1 is DFQATT and CDR2 SNEGSKA (reference sequence). CDR3 coding DNA: TGCAGTGCTCGGCTGGACACTGAAGCTTTCTTT. It is translated as CSARLDTEAFF.

This chain uses TRBV10-1 with TRBJ2-1; the D is unclear. This CDR3 has 13 residues. The V gene's germline CDR1 is WNHNN and CDR2 SYGVQD (reference sequence). V dropped 2 bases and J dropped 7 bases, with 9 bases sitting between them. CDR3 bases: TGCGCCAGCAGTGAGGGCTACCTGAATGAGCAGTTCTTC. Amino acids: CASSEGYLNEQFF.

The chain has TRBV11-2 and TRBJ1-2; D not resolved. Germline V lookup: CDR1 SGHAT, CDR2 FQNNGV. The length of the CDR3 is 21 residues. V lost 1 base to trimming and J lost 1 base, with 28 bases between them. CDR3 residues: CASSLGLQTPTDEEVNYGYTF. DNA of the CDR3: TGTGCCAGCAGCTTAGGATTGCAGACTCCGACCGATGAGGAGGTTAACTATGGCTACACCTTC.